This entry is about one TCR beta chain. The antigen is undetermined. The sample is drawn from a study of siplizumab effects on memory and regulatory T cells. Study-level points and caveats: In unstimulated cells, naive T cells appeared more diverse than memory T cells and seemed major alloresponse contributors. Siplizumab significantly decreased alloreactive sequences from unstimulated CD4+ memory cells.

Germline V gene data show CDR1 as MDHEN and CDR2 as SYDVKM. The CDR3 has 16 residues. Trimming took 5 bases from V and 2 from J, leaving 19 bases between them. The repertoire was sequenced with immunoSEQ multiplex PCR; TCRdb's copy has only in-frame clones and lacks some. The sample consists of 100,000 or so clones, 85% to 95% of them appearing once. This chain uses TRBV28 with TRBJ2-7; tentative D call: TRBD2 (6 bases). The sample was non-Treg CD4+ T cells sorted from blood. This TCR derives from a human donor in good health. The CDR3 DNA is TGTGCCAGCAGTACCCCCGGAGGGAAGAGGACCTACGAGCAGTACTTC. Its protein is CASSTPGGKRTYEQYF.